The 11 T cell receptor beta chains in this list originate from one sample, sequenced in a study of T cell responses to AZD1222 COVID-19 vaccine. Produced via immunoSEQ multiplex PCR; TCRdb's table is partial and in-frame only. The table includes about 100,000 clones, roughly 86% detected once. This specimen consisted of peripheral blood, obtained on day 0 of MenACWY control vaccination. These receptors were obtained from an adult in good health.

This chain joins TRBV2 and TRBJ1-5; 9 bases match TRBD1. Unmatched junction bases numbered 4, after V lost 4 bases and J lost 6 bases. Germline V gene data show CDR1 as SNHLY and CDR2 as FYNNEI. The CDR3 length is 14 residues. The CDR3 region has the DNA TGTGCCAGCAGTGCGGACAGGGGTGCTCAGCCCCAGCATTTT. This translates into CASSADRGAQPQHF.

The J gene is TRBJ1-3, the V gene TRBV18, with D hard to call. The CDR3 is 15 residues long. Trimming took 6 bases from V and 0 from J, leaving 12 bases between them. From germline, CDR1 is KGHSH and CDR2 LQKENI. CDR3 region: CASSPRTDSGNTIYF. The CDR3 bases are TGTGCCAGCTCTCCCCGGACGGACTCTGGAAACACCATATATTTT.

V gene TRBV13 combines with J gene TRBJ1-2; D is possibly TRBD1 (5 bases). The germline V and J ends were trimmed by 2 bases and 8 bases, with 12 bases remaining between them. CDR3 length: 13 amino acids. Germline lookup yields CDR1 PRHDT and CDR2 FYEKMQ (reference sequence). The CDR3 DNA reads TGTGCCAGCAGCTTATCCAGGGCTGGGGGCTACACCTTC. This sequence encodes CASSLSRAGGYTF. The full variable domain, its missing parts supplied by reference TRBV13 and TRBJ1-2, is AAGVIQSPRHLIKEKRETATLKCYPIPRHDTVYWYQQGPGQDPQFLISFYEKMQSDKGSIPDRFSAQQFSDYHSELNMSSLELGDSALYFCASSLSRAGGYTFGSGTRLTVV.

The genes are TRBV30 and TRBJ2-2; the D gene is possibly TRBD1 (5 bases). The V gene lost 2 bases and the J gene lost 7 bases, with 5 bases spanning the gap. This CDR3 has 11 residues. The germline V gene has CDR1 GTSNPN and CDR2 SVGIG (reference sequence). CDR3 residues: CAWSRGGELFF. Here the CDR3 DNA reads TGTGCCTGGAGTAGGGGCGGGGAGCTGTTTTTT.

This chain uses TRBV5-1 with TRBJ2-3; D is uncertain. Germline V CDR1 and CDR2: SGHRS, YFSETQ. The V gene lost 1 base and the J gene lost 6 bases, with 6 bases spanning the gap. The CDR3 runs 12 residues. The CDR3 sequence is CASSLSMDTQYF. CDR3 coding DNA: TGCGCCAGCAGCTTGTCTATGGATACGCAGTATTTT. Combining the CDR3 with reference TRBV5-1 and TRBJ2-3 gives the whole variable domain KAGVTQTPRYLIKTRGQQVTLSCSPISGHRSVSWYQQTPGQGLQFLFEYFSETQRNKGNFPGRFSGRQFSNSRSEMNVSTLELGDSALYLCASSLSMDTQYFGPGTRLTVL.

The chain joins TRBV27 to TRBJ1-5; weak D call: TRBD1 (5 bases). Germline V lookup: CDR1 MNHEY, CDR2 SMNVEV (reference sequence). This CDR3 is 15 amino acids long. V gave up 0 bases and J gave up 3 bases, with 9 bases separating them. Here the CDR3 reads CASSLSRQPNQPQHF. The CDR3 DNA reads TGTGCCAGCAGTTTATCGAGACAGCCCAATCAGCCCCAGCATTTT.

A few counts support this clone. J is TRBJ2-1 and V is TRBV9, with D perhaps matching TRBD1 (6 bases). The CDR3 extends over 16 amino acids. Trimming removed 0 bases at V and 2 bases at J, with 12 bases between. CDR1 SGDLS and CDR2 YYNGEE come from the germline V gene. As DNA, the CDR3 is TGTGCCAGCAGCGTAGCGGCAGGGGTTGCCTACAATGAGCAGTTCTTC. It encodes CASSVAAGVAYNEQFF.

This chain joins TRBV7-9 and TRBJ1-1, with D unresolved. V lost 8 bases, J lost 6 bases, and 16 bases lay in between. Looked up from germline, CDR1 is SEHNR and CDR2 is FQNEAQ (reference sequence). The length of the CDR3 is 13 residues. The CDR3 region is CASFIRPGAEAFF. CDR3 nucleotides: TGTGCCAGCTTTATCAGACCTGGGGCTGAAGCTTTCTTT.

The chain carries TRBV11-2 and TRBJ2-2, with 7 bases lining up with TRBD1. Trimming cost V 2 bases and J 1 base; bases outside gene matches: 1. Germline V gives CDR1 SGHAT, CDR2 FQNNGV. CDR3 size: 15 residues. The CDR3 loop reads CASSLRQGNTGELFF. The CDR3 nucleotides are TGTGCCAGCAGCTTAAGACAGGGGAACACCGGGGAGCTGTTTTTT.

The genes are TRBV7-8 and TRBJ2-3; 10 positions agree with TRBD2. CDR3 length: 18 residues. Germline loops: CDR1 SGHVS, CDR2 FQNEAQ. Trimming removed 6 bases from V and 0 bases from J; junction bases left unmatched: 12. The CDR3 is CASSFRTSGRPSTDTQYF. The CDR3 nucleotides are TGTGCCAGCAGTTTTCGGACTAGCGGCAGACCAAGCACAGATACGCAGTATTTT.

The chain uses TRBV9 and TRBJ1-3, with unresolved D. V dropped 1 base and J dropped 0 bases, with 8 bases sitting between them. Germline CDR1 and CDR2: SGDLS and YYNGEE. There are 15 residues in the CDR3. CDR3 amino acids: CASSVSRDSGNTIYF. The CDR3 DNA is TGTGCCAGCAGCGTATCGAGGGACTCTGGAAACACCATATATTTT.